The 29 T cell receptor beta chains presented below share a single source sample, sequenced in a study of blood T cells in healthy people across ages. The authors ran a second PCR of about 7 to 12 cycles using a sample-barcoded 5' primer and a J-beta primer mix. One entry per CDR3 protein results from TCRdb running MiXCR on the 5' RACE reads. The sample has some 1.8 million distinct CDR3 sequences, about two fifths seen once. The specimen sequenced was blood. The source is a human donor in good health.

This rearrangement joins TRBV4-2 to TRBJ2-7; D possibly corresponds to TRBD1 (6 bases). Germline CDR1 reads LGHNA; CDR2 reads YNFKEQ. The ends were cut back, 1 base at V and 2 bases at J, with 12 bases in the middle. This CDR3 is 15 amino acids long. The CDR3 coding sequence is TGTGCCAGCAGCCAAGGATTAGGGGGTCCCTACGAGCAGTACTTC. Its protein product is CASSQGLGGPYEQYF.

CDR3 in DNA: TGCGCCAGCAGCCAGGGGACAGGGAACATTCAGTACTTC. Translating it yields CASSQGTGNIQYF. The rearrangement uses TRBV4-1 and TRBJ2-4; 9 bases map to TRBD1. This CDR3 contains 13 residues. CDR1 and CDR2 (germline): MGHRA, YSYEKL. V lost 3 bases, J lost 7 bases, and 1 base stayed unmatched.

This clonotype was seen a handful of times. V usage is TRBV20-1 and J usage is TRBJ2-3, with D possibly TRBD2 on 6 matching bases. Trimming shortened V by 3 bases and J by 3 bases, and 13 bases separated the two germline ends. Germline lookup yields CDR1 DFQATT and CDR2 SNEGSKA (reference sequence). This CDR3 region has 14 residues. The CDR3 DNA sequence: TGCAGTGCTAGGGAGGGACCCATAACAGATACGCAGTATTTT. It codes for CSAREGPITDTQYF.

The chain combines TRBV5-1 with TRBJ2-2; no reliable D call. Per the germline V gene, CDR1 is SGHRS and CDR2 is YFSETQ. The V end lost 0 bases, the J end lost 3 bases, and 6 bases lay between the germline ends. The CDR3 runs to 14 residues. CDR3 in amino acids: CASSLAPYTGELFF. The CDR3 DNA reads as TGCGCCAGCAGCTTGGCACCGTACACCGGGGAGCTGTTTTTT.

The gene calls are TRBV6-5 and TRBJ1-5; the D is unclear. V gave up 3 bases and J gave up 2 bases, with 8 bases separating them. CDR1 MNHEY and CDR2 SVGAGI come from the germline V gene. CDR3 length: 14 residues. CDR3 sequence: CASSYGMGNQPQHF. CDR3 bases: TGTGCCAGCAGTTATGGGATGGGCAATCAGCCCCAGCATTTT.

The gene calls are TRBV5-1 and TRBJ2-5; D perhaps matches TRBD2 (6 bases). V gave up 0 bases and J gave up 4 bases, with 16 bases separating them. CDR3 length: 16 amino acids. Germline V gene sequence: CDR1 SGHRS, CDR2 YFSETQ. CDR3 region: CASSLVPGGFSETQYF. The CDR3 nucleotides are TGCGCCAGCAGCTTGGTGCCCGGGGGATTCTCAGAGACCCAGTACTTC.

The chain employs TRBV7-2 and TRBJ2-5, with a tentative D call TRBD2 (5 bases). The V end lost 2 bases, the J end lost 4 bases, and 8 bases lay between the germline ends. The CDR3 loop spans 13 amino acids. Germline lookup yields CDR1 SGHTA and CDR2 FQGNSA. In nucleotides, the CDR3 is TGTACCAGCAGCTTAACGGGGTTAGAGACCCAGTACTTC. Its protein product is CTSSLTGLETQYF.

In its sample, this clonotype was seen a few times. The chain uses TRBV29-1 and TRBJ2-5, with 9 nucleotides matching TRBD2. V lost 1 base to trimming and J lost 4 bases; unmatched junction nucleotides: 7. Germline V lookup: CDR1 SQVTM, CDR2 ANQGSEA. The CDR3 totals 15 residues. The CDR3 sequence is CSVEGFGSGGETQYF. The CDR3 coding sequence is TGCAGCGTTGAAGGGTTCGGTAGCGGGGGAGAGACCCAGTACTTC. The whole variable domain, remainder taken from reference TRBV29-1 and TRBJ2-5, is SAVISQKPSRDICQRGTSLTIQCQVDSQVTMMFWYRQQPGQSLTLIATANQGSEATYESGFVIDKFPISRPNLTFSTLTVSNMSPEDSSIYLCSVEGFGSGGETQYFGPGTRLLVL.

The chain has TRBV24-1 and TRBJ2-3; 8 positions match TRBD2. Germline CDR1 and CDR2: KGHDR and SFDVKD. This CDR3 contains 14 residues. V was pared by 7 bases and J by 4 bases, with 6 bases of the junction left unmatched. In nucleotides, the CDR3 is TGTGCCACCAGGACCGGGGGGGCATCAGATACGCAGTATTTT. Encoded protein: CATRTGGASDTQYF.

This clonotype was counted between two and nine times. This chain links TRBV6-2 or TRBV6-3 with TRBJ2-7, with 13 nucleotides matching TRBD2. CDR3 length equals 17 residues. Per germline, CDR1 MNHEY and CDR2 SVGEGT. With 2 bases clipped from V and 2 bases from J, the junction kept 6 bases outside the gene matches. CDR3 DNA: TGTGCCAGCAGTTACGGACTAGCGGGGGCTCATCCCTACGAGCAGTACTTC. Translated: CASSYGLAGAHPYEQYF.

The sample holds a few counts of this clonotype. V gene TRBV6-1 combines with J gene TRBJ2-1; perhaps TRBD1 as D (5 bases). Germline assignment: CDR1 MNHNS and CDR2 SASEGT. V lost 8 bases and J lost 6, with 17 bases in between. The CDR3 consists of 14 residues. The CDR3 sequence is CASSGHGSLNEQFF. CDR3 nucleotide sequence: TGTGCCAGCTCAGGACACGGATCTCTCAATGAGCAGTTCTTC.

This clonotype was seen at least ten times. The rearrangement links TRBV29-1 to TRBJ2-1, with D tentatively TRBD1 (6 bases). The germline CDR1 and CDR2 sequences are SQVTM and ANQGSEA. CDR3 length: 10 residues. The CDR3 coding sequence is TGCAGTGGGGGACAAAACGGGCAGTTCTTC. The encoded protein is CSGGQNGQFF.

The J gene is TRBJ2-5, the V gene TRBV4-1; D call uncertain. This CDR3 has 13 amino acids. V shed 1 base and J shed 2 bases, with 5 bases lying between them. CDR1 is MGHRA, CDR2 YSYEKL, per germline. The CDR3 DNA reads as TGCGCCAGCAGCCAAGCACAGCAAGAGACCCAGTACTTC. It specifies CASSQAQQETQYF.

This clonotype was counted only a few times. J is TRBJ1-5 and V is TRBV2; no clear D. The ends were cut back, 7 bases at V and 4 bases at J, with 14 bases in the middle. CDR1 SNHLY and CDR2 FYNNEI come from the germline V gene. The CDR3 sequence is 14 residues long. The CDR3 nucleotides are TGTGCCAGCAATAGGATGGCAGCGAATCAGCCCCAGCATTTT. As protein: CASNRMAANQPQHF.

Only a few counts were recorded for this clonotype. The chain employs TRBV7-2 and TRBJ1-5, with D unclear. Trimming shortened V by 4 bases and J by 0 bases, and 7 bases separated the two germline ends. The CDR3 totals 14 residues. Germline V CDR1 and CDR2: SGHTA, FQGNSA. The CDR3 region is CASSSDPSNQPQHF. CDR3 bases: TGTGCCAGCAGCTCTGACCCTAGCAATCAGCCCCAGCATTTT.

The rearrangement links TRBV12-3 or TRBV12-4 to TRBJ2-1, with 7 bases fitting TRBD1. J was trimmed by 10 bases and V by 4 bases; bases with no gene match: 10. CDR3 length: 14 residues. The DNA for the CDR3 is TGTGCCAGCAGTTCGTCGACAGGGTTGAGGGAGCAGTTCTTC. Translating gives CASSSSTGLREQFF.

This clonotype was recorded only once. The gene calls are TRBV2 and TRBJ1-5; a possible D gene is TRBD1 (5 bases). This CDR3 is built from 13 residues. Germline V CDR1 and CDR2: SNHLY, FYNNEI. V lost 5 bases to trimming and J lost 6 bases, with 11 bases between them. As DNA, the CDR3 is TGTGCCAGCAGTTCCCAGACAGTTCAGCCCCAGCATTTT. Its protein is CASSSQTVQPQHF. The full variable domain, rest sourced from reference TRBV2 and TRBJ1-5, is EPEVTQTPSHQVTQMGQEVILRCVPISNHLYFYWYRQILGQKVEFLVSFYNNEISEKSEIFDDQFSVERPDGSNFTLKIRSTKLEDSAMYFCASSSQTVQPQHFGDGTRLSIL.

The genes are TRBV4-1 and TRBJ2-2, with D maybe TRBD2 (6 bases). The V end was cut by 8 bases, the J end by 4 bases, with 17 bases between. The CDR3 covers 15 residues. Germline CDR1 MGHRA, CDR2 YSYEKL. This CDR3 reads CASSAYGGSTGELFF. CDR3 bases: TGCGCCAGCTCCGCCTATGGGGGGAGCACCGGGGAGCTGTTTTTT.

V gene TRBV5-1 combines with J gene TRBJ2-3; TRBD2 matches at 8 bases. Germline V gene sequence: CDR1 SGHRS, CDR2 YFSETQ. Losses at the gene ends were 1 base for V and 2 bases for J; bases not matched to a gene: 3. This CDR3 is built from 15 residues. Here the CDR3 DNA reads TGCGCCAGCAGCTTGTACGGGGGGGACACAGATACGCAGTATTTT. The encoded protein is CASSLYGGDTDTQYF. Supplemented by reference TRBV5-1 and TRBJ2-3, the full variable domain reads KAGVTQTPRYLIKTRGQQVTLSCSPISGHRSVSWYQQTPGQGLQFLFEYFSETQRNKGNFPGRFSGRQFSNSRSEMNVSTLELGDSALYLCASSLYGGDTDTQYFGPGTRLTVL.

The CDR3 DNA sequence: TGTGCCAGCAGTCGCCCGGGGTTTTACGAGCAGTACTTC. This sequence encodes CASSRPGFYEQYF. The chain is built from TRBV12-3 or TRBV12-4 and TRBJ2-7; D may be TRBD2 (5 bases). The V end lost 5 bases, the J end lost 4 bases, and 12 bases lay between the germline ends. This CDR3 has 13 residues.

CDR3 nucleotides: TGTGCCAGCAGCCCGTGGGACAGGGTGGCTGCCGAGCAGTACTTC. Residues: CASSPWDRVAAEQYF. This rearrangement joins TRBV5-6 to TRBJ2-7, with 9 bases fitting TRBD1. The CDR3 has 15 amino acids. V gave up 4 bases and J gave up 6 bases; unmatched junction bases: 11. The germline V gene has CDR1 SGHDT and CDR2 YYEEEE.

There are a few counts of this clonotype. The CDR3 region is CASSKIMNTEAFF. DNA for the CDR3: TGTGCCAGCAGTAAGATTATGAACACTGAAGCTTTCTTT. This rearrangement joins TRBV6-2 or TRBV6-3 to TRBJ1-1; D not certain. CDR3 length: 13 amino acids. Germline CDR1 reads MNHEY; CDR2 reads SVGEGT. Trimming left V 5 bases short and J 0 bases short, with 7 bases between.

Here the CDR3 reads CASSLERPNQPQHF. The CDR3 coding sequence is TGTGCCAGCAGTTTAGAACGGCCCAATCAGCCCCAGCATTTT. This chain joins TRBV12-3 or TRBV12-4 and TRBJ1-5, with D unresolved. V shed 1 base and J shed 3 bases, with 7 bases lying between them. This CDR3 contains 14 residues.

The CDR3 DNA sequence: TGTGCCAGCAGCGCATCAACACCCAACACTGAAGCTTTCTTT. Translation gives CASSASTPNTEAFF. The rearrangement uses TRBV9 and TRBJ1-1; D gene unclear. The V end lost 3 bases, the J end lost 2 bases, and 11 bases lay between the germline ends. Per germline, CDR1 SGDLS and CDR2 YYNGEE. This CDR3 has 14 amino acids.

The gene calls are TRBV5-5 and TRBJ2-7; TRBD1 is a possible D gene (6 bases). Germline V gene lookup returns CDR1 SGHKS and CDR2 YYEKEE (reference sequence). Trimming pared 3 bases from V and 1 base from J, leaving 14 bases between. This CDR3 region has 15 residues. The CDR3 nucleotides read TGTGCCAGCAGCTCCGGGACATCCCATTCCTACGAGCAGTACTTC. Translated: CASSSGTSHSYEQYF.

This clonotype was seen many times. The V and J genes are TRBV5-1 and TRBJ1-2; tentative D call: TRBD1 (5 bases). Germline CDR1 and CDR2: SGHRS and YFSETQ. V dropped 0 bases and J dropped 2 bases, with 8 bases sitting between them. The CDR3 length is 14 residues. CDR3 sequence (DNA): TGCGCCAGCAGCTTGGGGACACAGAACTATGGCTACACCTTC. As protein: CASSLGTQNYGYTF. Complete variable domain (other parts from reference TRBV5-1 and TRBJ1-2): KAGVTQTPRYLIKTRGQQVTLSCSPISGHRSVSWYQQTPGQGLQFLFEYFSETQRNKGNFPGRFSGRQFSNSRSEMNVSTLELGDSALYLCASSLGTQNYGYTFGSGTRLTVV.

CDR3 sequence reads: CASRTGLYNEQFF. In nucleotides, the CDR3 is TGTGCCAGCAGGACAGGGCTCTACAATGAGCAGTTCTTC. The chain carries TRBV7-2 and TRBJ2-1, with 7 bases aligning to TRBD1. Germline lookup yields CDR1 SGHTA and CDR2 FQGNSA. The CDR3 sequence is 13 residues long. V shed 6 bases and J 3 bases; nucleotides not matched to a gene: 2.

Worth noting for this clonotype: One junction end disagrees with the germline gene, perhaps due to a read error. The CDR3 protein is CASSQSTSTSGANVLTF. CDR3 DNA: TGTGCCAGCAGCCAAAGTACTAGCACCTCTGGGGCCAACGTCCTGACTTTC. J is TRBJ2-6 and V is TRBV4-1; possible D gene TRBD2, 6 bases. This CDR3 is 17 amino acids long. Germline CDR1 and CDR2: MGHRA and YSYEKL.

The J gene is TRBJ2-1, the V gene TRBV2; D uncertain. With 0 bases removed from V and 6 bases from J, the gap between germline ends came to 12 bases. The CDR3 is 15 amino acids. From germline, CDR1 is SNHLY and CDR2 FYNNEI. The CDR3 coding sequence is TGTGCCAGCAGTGAAGCTGTTGTAGCCGGCAATGAGCAGTTCTTC. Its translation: CASSEAVVAGNEQFF.